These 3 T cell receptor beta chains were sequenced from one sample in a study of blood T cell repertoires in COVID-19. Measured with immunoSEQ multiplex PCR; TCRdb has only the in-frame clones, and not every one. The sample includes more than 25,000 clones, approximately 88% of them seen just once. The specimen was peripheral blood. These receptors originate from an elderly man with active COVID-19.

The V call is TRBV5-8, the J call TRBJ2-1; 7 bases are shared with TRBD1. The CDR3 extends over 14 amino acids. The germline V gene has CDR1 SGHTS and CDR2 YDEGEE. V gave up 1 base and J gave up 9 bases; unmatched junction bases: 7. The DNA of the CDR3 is TGTGCCAGCAGCTTGAGGATACAGGGGCTTGAGCAGTTCTTC. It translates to CASSLRIQGLEQFF.

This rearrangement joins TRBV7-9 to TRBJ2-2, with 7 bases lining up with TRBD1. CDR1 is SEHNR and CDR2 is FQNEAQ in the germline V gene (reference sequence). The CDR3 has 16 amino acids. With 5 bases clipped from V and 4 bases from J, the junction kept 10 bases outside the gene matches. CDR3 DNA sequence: TGTGCCAGCAGCCCGACAGGGACCTGGGTCACCGGGGAGCTGTTTTTT. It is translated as CASSPTGTWVTGELFF.

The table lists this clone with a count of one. The CDR3 sequence: CATSRGGGATNEKLFF. CDR3 bases: TGTGCCACCAGCAGAGGGGGGGGTGCAACTAATGAAAAACTGTTTTTT. The chain combines TRBV15 with TRBJ1-4, with D possibly matching TRBD1 (5 bases). This CDR3 spans 16 amino acids. V dropped 1 base and J dropped 0 bases, with 9 bases sitting between them. CDR1 is LNHNV and CDR2 is YYDKDF in the germline V gene (reference sequence). Full variable domain (missing parts from reference TRBV15 and TRBJ1-4): DAMVIQNPRYQVTQFGKPVTLSCSQTLNHNVMYWYQQKSSQAPKLLFHYYDKDFNNEADTPDNFQSRRPNTSFCFLDIRSPGLGDTAMYLCATSRGGGATNEKLFFGSGTQLSVL.